The 23 T cell receptor beta chains below all came from one sample that was sequenced in a study of T cells expressing NK-cell markers. For each CDR3 protein, TCRdb gives one entry from its re-call of the 5' RACE reads, without DNA. This specimen shows some 600,000 distinct CDR3 sequences; the ten leading clones hold around 3.3%. Sequencing was done on a sample of blood T cells: a sorted CD56 or NKG2C T cell subset, CD4+ or CD8+ T cells, or bulk PBMC T cells (not recorded which). These receptors came from a man younger than 35 in good health.

The rearrangement joins TRBV12-3 or TRBV12-4 to TRBJ1-5; the TCRdb call, TRBD1, lacks DNA for checking. The CDR3 is made up of 14 amino acids. CDR3: CASSFGGEGQPQHF.

V usage is TRBV7-9 and J usage is TRBJ2-1; TCRdb proposes TRBD1, but this gene call is untestable without DNA. The germline V gene encodes CDR1 SEHNR and CDR2 FQNEAQ (reference sequence). The CDR3 spans 14 residues. The CDR3 here is CASSPSRTGDEQFF.

The genes are TRBV5-1 and TRBJ1-1. The germline V gene has CDR1 SGHRS and CDR2 YFSETQ. This CDR3 has 14 residues. The CDR3 sequence: CASSLDLSGIEAFF.

CDR3 sequence reads: CASREGQANGYTF. The chain employs TRBV12-3 or TRBV12-4 and TRBJ1-2; TCRdb proposes TRBD1, but this gene call is untestable without DNA. CDR3 length: 13 residues.

This sequence joins TRBV2 and TRBJ2-6. The germline V gene encodes CDR1 SNHLY and CDR2 FYNNEI. The CDR3 loop spans 11 amino acids. The CDR3 sequence is CASISLSVLTF.

This chain uses TRBV20-1 with TRBJ2-7; absent DNA, TCRdb's TRBD2 call cannot be checked. This CDR3 has 14 amino acids. Per germline, CDR1 DFQATT and CDR2 SNEGSKA (reference sequence). The CDR3: CSARLADSPYEQYF.

This chain connects TRBV25-1 to TRBJ1-2. Looked up from germline, CDR1 is MGHDK and CDR2 is SYGVNS. The CDR3 length is 14 residues. CDR3 residues: CASLSGGLNYGYTF.

This chain uses TRBV6-5 with TRBJ2-7; TCRdb outputs TRBD1, but without DNA this stays unchecked. The CDR3 totals 14 residues. Germline loops: CDR1 MNHEY, CDR2 SVGAGI. The CDR3 reads CASSTGQGRSEQYF.

V and J are TRBV20-1 and TRBJ2-1; lacking DNA, the TRBD2 call made by TCRdb goes unchecked. Germline-derived CDR1 and CDR2 are DFQATT and SNEGSKA (reference sequence). The CDR3 loop spans 15 amino acids. CDR3 in amino acids: CSALTSGRGGNEQFF.

This CDR3 reads CATSDLAGVAGELFF. The genes are TRBV24-1 and TRBJ2-2; there is no DNA to check the TCRdb D call of TRBD1. The CDR3 runs to 15 residues. Germline V gives CDR1 KGHDR, CDR2 SFDVKD.

J is TRBJ1-5 and V is TRBV28; with no DNA, the TCRdb D assignment of TRBD1 cannot be verified. The CDR3 loop spans 14 amino acids. The germline V gene has CDR1 MDHEN and CDR2 SYDVKM. The CDR3 loop is CASRLTGDNQPQHF.

The chain employs TRBV6-2 or TRBV6-3 and TRBJ2-1; TCRdb outputs TRBD2, but without DNA this stays unchecked. The CDR3 extends over 15 amino acids. CDR1 and CDR2 (germline): MNHEY, SVGEGT. The CDR3 sequence: CASSQTGLAINEQFF.

The V and J genes are TRBV29-1 and TRBJ2-1. The germline CDR1 and CDR2 sequences are SQVTM and ANQGSEA. The CDR3 is 14 residues long. CDR3 amino acids: CSVVKGYNMDEQFF.

The chain joins TRBV12-3 or TRBV12-4 to TRBJ2-1; TCRdb calls TRBD2, which cannot be checked without DNA. The CDR3 has 15 residues. Here the CDR3 reads CASSLGSRAYNEQFF.

V is TRBV6-5 and J is TRBJ1-6; the TCRdb D gene call, TRBD1, has no DNA to confirm it. Per the germline V gene, CDR1 is MNHEY and CDR2 is SVGAGI. CDR3 length: 16 residues. The CDR3 protein is CASSYSRGAWNSPLHF.

The chain employs TRBV28 and TRBJ1-5; there is no DNA to check the TCRdb D call of TRBD1. The CDR3 sequence is 13 residues long. CDR1 and CDR2 (germline): MDHEN, SYDVKM. CDR3 loop: CAARDRPNQPQHF.

The chain recombines TRBV5-6 with TRBJ1-2; there is no DNA to check the TCRdb D call of TRBD1. The CDR3 loop spans 14 amino acids. CDR1 is SGHDT and CDR2 is YYEEEE in the germline V gene. The CDR3: CASSLIRDIGGYTF.

V and J are TRBV14 and TRBJ2-7. This CDR3 is 13 amino acids long. From germline, CDR1 is SGHDN and CDR2 FVKESK. The CDR3 spells CASSVQESYEQYF. Complete variable domain (other parts from reference TRBV14 and TRBJ2-7): EAGVTQFPSHSVIEKGQTVTLRCDPISGHDNLYWYRRVMGKEIKFLLHFVKESKQDESGMPNNRFLAERTGGTYSTLKVQPAELEDSGVYFCASSVQESYEQYFGPGTRLTVT.

The gene calls are TRBV25-1 and TRBJ2-7. Per the germline V gene, CDR1 is MGHDK and CDR2 is SYGVNS. This CDR3 region has 12 residues. CDR3 region: CASRKGYYEQYF.

The V gene is TRBV20-1, the J gene TRBJ1-5; absent DNA, TCRdb's TRBD1 call cannot be checked. Germline-derived CDR1 and CDR2 are DFQATT and SNEGSKA (reference sequence). The CDR3 is made up of 14 amino acids. CDR3 loop: CSARTGAFNQPQHF.

The chain has TRBV6-1 and TRBJ2-3; TCRdb's assignment of TRBD2 cannot be checked, as there is no DNA. The CDR3 is made up of 16 amino acids. Germline CDR1 is MNHNS and CDR2 is SASEGT. CDR3 amino acids: CASSRNSGTVGDTQYF.

The rearrangement joins TRBV5-1 to TRBJ2-7. The CDR3 is 11 amino acids. Germline values: CDR1 SGHRS, CDR2 YFSETQ. Here the CDR3 reads CASRTDYEQYF.

V and J are TRBV24-1 and TRBJ2-3; lacking DNA, the TRBD2 call made by TCRdb goes unchecked. The CDR3 extends over 16 amino acids. Germline lookup yields CDR1 KGHDR and CDR2 SFDVKD. CDR3 region: CATSDLSGGNTDTQYF.